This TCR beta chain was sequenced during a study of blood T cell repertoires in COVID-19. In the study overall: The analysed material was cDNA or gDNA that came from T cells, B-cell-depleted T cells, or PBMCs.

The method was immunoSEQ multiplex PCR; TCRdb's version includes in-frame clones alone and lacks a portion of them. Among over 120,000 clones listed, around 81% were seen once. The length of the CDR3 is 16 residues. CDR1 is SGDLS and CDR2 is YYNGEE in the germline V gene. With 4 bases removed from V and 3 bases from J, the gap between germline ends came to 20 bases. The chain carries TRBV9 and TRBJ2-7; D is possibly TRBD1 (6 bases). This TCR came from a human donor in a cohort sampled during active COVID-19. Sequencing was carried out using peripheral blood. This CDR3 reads CASSTNRDKGVYEQYF. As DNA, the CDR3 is TGTGCCAGCAGCACGAACCGGGACAAAGGGGTCTACGAGCAGTACTTC.